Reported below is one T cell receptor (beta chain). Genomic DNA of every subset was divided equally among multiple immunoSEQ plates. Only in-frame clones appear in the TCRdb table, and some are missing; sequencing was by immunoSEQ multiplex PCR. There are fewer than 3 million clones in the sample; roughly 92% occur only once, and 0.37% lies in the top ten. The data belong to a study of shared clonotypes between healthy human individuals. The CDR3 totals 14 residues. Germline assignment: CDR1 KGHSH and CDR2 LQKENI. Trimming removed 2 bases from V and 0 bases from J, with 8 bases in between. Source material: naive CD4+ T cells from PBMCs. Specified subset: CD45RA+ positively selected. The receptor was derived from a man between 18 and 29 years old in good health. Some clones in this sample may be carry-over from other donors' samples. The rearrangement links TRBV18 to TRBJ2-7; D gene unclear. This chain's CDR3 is CASSPSTASYEQYF. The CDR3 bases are TGTGCCAGCTCACCAAGTACTGCCTCCTACGAGCAGTACTTC.